This entry is about one TCR beta chain. Its antigen is as yet unknown. This sample stems from a study of blood T cells in healthy people across ages. Study-wide results and limits: Bulk PBMC profiling left naive and antigen-experienced comparisons inconclusive. Versus aged donors, long-lived donors had higher diversity and more naive CD4+ cells.

The CDR3 contains 14 residues. Germline assignment: CDR1 LGHNA and CDR2 YSLEER. V gave up 0 bases and J gave up 4 bases, with 8 bases separating them. In terms of origin and age, donors were healthy Caucasian individuals from Russia aged about 6 to 90. Every sample yielded at least 6.5 million isolated PBMCs. The use of a sample-barcoded 5' primer and a J-beta primer mix characterized a second PCR of 7 to 11 cycles. TCRdb ran MiXCR on the 5' RACE reads and lists one entry per CDR3 protein. The sample contains 800,000 to 950,000 distinct CDR3 sequences, roughly 40% of which appear only once. What was sequenced was blood. This sequence originates from a young man in good health. The rearrangement links TRBV4-3 to TRBJ2-3; no reliable D call. The CDR3 DNA follows: TGCGCCAGCAGCCAAGAGGCAGCACCAGATACGCAGTATTTT. This codes for CASSQEAAPDTQYF.